This record covers a single TCR beta chain. As yet, its antigen is unknown. This sample stems from a study of T-cell reconstitution after alpha-beta-depleted transplantation in children. The CDR3 runs 15 residues. The V gene lost 1 base and the J gene lost 3 bases, with 15 bases spanning the gap. The germline V gene encodes CDR1 DFQATT and CDR2 SNEGSKA (reference sequence). Overall study findings and caveats: Reported findings indicate that, about two months after transplant, alpha-beta T cells came from several hundred expanded clones, which were derived from non-depleted graft cells.

The TCRbeta library incorporated unique molecular identifiers. In TCRdb, the PCR reads were re-called with MiXCR into one record per CDR3 protein. This sample has about a million distinct CDR3 sequences; about 29% occur once, and the top ten carry 28%. This receptor was taken from a boy under two years old who had a stem cell transplant for SCID, so the T cells may come from the graft donor. The J gene is TRBJ1-1, the V gene TRBV20-1; D is undetermined. The specimen comprised PBMCs, mostly from graft donor cells, sampled 360 days after TCRalphabeta/CD19-depleted stem cell transplant. CDR3 loop: CSARGGAGPDTEAFF. CDR3 bases: TGCAGTGCTAGAGGGGGTGCCGGCCCGGACACTGAAGCTTTCTTT.